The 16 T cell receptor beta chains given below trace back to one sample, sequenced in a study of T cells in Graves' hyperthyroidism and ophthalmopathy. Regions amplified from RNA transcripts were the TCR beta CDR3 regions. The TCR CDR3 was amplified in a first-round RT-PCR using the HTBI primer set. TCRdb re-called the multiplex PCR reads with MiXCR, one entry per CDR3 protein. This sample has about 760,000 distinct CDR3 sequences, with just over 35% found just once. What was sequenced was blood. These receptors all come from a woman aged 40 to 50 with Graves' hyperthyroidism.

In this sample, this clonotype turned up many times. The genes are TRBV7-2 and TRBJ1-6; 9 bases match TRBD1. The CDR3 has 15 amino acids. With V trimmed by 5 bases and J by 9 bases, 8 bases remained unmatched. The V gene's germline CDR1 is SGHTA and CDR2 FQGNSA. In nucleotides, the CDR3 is TGTGCCAGCAGCCTACGGGGACAGGGCAGTTCACCCCTCCACTTT. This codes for CASSLRGQGSSPLHF.

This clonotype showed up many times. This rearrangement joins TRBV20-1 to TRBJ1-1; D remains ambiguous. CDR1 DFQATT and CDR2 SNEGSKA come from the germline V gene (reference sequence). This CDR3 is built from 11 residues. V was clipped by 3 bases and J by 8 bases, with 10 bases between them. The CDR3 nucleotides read TGCAGTGCTAGTATGAGACTCGAAGCTTTCTTT. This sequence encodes CSASMRLEAFF.

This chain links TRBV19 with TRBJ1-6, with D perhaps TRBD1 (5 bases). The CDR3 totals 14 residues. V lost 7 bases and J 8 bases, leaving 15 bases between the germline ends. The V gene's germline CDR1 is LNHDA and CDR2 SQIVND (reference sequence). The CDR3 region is CASTIRGPDSPLHF. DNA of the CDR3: TGTGCCAGTACGATCCGGGGCCCAGATTCACCCCTCCACTTT.

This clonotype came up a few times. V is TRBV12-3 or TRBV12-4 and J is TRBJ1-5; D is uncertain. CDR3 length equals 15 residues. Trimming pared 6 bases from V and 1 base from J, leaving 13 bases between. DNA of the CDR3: TGTGCCAGCAGCCCTACGGACGGGAGCAATCAGCCCCAGCATTTT. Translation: CASSPTDGSNQPQHF.

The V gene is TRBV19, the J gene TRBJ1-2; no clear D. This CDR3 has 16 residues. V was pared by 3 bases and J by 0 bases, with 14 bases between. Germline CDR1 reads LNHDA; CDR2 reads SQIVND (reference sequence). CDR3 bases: TGTGCCAGTAGTATCAGTTCGGGCAGTCCTAACTATGGCTACACCTTC. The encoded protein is CASSISSGSPNYGYTF.

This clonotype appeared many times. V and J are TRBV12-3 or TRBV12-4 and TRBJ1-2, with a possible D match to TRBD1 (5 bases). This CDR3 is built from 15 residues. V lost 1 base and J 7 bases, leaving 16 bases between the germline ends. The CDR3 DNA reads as TGTGCCAGCAGTTTAGACGGGACGCTATCGGGTGGCTACACCTTC. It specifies CASSLDGTLSGGYTF.

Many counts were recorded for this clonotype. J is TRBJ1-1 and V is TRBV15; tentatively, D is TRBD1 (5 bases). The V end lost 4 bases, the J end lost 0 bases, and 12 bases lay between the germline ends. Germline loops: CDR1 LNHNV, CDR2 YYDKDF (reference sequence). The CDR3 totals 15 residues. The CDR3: CATSMTERMNTEAFF. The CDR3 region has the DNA TGTGCCACCAGCATGACAGAGAGAATGAACACTGAAGCTTTCTTT. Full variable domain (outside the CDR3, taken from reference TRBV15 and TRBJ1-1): DAMVIQNPRYQVTQFGKPVTLSCSQTLNHNVMYWYQQKSSQAPKLLFHYYDKDFNNEADTPDNFQSRRPNTSFCFLDIRSPGLGDTAMYLCATSMTERMNTEAFFGQGTRLTVV.

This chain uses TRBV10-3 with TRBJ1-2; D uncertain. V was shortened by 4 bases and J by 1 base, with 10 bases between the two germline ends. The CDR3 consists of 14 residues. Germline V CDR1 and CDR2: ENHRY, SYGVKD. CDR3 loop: CAISVEGSNYGYTF. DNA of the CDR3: TGTGCCATCAGTGTAGAGGGAAGTAACTATGGCTACACCTTC.

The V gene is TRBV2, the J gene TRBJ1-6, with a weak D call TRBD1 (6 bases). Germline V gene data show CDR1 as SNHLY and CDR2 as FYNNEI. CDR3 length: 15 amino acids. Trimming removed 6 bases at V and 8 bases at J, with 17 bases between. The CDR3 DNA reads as TGTGCCAGCAGACCCGGCGGGGGCAGGGATTCACCCCTCCACTTT. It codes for CASRPGGGRDSPLHF.

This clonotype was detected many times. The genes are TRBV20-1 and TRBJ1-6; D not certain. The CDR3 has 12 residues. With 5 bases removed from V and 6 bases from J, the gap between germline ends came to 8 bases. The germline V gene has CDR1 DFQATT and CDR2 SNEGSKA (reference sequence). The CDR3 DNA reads TGCAGTGCTGCTGACGGTAATTCACCCCTCCACTTT. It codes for CSAADGNSPLHF.

Here the CDR3 reads CASSLPTPATEAFF. The CDR3 bases are TGCGCCAGCAGTTTGCCAACACCCGCGACTGAAGCTTTCTTT. The chain employs TRBV10-2 and TRBJ1-1, with D uncertain. The ends were cut back, 5 bases at V and 5 bases at J, with 15 bases in the middle. This CDR3 spans 14 amino acids. The germline CDR1 and CDR2 sequences are WSHSY and SAAADI.

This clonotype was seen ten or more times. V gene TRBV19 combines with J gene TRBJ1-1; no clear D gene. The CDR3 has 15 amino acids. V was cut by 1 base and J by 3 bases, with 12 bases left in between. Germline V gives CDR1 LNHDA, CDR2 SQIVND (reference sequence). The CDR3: CASSIGTVLDTEAFF. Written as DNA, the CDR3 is TGTGCCAGTAGTATAGGGACCGTTTTGGACACTGAAGCTTTCTTT.

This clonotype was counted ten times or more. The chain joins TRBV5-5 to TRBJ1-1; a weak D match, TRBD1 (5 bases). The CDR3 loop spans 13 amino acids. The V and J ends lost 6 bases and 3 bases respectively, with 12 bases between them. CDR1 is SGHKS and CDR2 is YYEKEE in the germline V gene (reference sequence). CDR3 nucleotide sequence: TGTGCCAGCACCACAGGTGTGTACACTGAAGCTTTCTTT. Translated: CASTTGVYTEAFF.

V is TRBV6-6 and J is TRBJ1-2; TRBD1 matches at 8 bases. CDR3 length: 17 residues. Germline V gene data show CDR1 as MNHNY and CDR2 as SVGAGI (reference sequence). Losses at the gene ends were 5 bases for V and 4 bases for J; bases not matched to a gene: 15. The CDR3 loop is CASSLQGGSYLVYGYTF. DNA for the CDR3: TGTGCCAGCAGTCTACAGGGGGGTAGTTATCTCGTCTATGGCTACACCTTC.

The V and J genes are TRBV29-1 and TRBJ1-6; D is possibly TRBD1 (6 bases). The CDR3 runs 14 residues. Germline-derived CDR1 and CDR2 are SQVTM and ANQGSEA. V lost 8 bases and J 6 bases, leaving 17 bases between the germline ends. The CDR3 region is CSRSWTVTNSPLHF. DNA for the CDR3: TGCAGCCGTTCCTGGACAGTAACTAATTCACCCCTCCACTTT.

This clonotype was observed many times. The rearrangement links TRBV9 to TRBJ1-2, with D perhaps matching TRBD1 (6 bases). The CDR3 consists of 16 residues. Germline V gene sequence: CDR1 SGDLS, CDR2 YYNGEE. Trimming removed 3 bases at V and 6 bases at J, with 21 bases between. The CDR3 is CASSEVGAWGDDGYTF. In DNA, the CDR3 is TGTGCCAGCAGCGAGGTGGGGGCGTGGGGCGATGATGGCTACACCTTC.